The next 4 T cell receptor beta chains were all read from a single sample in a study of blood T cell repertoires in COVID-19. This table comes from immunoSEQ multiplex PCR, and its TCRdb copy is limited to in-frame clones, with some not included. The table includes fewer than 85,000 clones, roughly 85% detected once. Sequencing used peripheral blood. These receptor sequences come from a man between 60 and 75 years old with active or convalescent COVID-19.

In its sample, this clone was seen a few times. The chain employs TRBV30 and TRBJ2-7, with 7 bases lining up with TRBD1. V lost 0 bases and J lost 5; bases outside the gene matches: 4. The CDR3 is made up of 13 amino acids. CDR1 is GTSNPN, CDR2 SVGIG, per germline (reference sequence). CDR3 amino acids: CAWSVGQVNEQYF. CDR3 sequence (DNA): TGTGCCTGGAGTGTCGGACAGGTTAACGAGCAGTACTTC.

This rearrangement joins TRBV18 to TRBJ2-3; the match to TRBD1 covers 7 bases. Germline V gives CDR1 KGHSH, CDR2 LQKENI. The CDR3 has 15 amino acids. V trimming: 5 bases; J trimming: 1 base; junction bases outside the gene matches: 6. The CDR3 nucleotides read TGTGCCAGCTCAAGCCAGACAGGGCGCACAGATACGCAGTATTTT. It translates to CASSSQTGRTDTQYF.

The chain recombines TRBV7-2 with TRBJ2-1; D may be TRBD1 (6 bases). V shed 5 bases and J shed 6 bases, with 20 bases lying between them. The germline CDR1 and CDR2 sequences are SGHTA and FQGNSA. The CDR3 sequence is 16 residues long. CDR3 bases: TGTGCCAGCAGCCCCCTGGGGGCCCGTTTGTGCAATGAGCAGTTCTTC. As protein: CASSPLGARLCNEQFF.

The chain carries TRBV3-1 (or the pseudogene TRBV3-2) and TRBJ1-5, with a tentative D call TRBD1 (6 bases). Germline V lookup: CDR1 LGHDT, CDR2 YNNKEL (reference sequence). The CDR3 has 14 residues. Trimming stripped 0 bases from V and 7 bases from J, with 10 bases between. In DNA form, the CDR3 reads TGTGCCAGCAGCCAAGAGATCAGGGGCCAGCCCCAGCATTTT. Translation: CASSQEIRGQPQHF.